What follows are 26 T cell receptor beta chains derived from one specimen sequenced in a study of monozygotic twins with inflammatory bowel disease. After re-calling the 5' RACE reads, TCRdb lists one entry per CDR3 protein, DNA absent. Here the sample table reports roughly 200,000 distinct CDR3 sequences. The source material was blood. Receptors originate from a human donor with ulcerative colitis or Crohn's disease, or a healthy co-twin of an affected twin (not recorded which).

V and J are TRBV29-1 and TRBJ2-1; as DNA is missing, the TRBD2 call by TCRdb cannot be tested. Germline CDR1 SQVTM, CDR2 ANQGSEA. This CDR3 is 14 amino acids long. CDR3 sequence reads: CSVLRRNPSDEQFF.

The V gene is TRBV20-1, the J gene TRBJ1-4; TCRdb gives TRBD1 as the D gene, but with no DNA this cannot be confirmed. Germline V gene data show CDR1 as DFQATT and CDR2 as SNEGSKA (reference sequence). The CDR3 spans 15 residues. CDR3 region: CSARDATGHNEKLFF.

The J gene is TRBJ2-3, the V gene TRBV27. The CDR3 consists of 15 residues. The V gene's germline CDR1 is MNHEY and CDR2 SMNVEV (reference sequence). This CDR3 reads CASSFGVADTDTQYF.

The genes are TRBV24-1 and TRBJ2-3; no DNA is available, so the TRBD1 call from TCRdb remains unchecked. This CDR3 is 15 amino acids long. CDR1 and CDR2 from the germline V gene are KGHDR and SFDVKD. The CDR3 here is CATSGGDGSTDTQYF.

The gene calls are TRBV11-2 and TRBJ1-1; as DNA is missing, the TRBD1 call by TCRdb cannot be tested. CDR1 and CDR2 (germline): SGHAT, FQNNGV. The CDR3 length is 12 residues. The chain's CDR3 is CASSWDSSEAFF.

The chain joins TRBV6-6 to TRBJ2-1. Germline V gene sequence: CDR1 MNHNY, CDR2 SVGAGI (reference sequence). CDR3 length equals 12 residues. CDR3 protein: CASSGMGNEQFF.

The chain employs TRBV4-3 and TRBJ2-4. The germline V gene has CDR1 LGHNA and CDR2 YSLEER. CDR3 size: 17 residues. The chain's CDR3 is CASSPGPIGLAKNIQYF.

The chain's CDR3 is CASSLGQGKGQFF. The V gene is TRBV5-1, the J gene TRBJ2-1; TCRdb outputs TRBD1, but without DNA this stays unchecked. Germline CDR1 and CDR2: SGHRS and YFSETQ. This CDR3 is built from 13 residues.

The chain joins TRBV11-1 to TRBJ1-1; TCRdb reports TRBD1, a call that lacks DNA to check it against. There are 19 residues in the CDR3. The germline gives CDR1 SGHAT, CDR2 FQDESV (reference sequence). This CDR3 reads CASSSPFSLQGAQNTEAFF. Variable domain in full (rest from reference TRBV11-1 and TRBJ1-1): EAEVAQSPRYKITEKSQAVAFWCDPISGHATLYWYRQILGQGPELLVQFQDESVVDDSQLPKDRFSAERLKGVDSTLKIQPAELGDSAMYLCASSSPFSLQGAQNTEAFFGQGTRLTVV.

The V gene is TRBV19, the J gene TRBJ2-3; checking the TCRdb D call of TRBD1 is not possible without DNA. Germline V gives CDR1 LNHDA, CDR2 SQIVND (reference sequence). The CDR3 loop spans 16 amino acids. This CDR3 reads CASSPLMGPFTDTQYF.

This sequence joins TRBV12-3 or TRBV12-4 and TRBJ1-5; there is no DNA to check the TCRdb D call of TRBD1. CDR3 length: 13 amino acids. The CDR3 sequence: CASSQTGNQPQHF.

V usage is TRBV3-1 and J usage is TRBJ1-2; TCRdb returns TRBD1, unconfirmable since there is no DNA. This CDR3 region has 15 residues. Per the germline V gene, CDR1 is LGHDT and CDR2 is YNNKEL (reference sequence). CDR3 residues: CASSTPRRLKEGYTF.

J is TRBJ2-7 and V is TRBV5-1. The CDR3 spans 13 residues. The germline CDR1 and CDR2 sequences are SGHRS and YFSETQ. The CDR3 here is CASSFDGSYEQYF. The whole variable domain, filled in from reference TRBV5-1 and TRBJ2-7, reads KAGVTQTPRYLIKTRGQQVTLSCSPISGHRSVSWYQQTPGQGLQFLFEYFSETQRNKGNFPGRFSGRQFSNSRSEMNVSTLELGDSALYLCASSFDGSYEQYFGPGTRLTVT.

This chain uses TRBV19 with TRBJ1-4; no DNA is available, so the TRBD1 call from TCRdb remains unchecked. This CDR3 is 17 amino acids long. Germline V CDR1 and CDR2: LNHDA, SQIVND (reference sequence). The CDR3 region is CASSPPGQGLTNEKLFF.

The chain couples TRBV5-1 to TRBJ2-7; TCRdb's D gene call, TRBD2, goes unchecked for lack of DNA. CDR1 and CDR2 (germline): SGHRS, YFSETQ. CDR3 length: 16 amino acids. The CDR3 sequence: CASSLVGQGPIYEQYF. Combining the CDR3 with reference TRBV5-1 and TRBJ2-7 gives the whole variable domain KAGVTQTPRYLIKTRGQQVTLSCSPISGHRSVSWYQQTPGQGLQFLFEYFSETQRNKGNFPGRFSGRQFSNSRSEMNVSTLELGDSALYLCASSLVGQGPIYEQYFGPGTRLTVT.

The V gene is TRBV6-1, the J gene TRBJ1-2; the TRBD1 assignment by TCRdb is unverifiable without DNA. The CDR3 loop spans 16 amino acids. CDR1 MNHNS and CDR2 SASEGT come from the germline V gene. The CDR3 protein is CASCPDLLKLNYGYTF.

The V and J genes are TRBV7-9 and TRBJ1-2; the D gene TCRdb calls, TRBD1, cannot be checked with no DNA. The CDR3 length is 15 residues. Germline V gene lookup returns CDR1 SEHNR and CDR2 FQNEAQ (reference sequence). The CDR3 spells CASGTSGAANYGYTF.

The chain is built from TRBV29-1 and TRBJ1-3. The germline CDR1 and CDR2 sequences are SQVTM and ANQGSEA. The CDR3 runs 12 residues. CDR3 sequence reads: CSGLRSGNTIYF.

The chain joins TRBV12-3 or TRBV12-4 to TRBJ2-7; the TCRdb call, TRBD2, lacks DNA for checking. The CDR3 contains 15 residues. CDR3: CASRLLGDLTYEQYF.

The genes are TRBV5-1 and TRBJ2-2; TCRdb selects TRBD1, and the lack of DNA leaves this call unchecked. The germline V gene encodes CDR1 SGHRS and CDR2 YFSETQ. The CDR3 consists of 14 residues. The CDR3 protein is CASSSGTGPGELFF.

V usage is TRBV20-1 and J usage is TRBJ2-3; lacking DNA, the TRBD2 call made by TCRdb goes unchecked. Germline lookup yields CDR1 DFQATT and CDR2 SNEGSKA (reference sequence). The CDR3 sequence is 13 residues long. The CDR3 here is CSARRDHTDTQYF.

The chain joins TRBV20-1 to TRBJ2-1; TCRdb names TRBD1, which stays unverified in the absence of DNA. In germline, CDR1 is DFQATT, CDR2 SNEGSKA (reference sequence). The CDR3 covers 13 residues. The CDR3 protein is CSARDPLYNEQFF.

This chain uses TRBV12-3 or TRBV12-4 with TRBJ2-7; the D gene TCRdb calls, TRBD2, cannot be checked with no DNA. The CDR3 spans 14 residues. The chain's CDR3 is CASSPRAGGYEQYF.

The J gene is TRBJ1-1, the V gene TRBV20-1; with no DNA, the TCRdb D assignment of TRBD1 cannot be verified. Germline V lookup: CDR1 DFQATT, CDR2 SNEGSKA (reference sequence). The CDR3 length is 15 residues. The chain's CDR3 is CSPPGHHMGNTEAFF.

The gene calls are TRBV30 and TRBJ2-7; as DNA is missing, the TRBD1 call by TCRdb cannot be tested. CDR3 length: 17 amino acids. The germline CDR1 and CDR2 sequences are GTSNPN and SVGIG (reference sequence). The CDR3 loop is CAWRSFTRTGWGHEQYF.

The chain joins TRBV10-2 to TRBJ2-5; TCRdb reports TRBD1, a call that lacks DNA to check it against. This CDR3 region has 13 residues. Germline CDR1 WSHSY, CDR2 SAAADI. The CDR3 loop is CASSPQGEETQYF.